This record covers a single TCR beta chain. The antigen is unknown. Primers included in the PCR were 60 Vbeta and 13 Jbeta primers. Sequenced by immunoSEQ multiplex PCR; TCRdb stores in-frame clones only, minus some. The sample's table shows approximately 110,000 clones. The data were taken from a study of cytomegalovirus exposure and HLA in healthy donors. Study-level points and caveats: A previous analysis found most TCR beta V segments productive roughly 87% or roughly 30% of the time. Relative to equally common others, HLA-associated TCR beta chains showed greater clonal expansion in a later analysis. Most CMV-associated TCR beta chains appeared HLA-restricted in a later analysis. As immune exposure information, only CMV serostatus was available.

The specimen sequenced was PBMCs. The sequence came from a young man in good health and CMV-seronegative.

The CDR3 sequence is CASSLSGATDTQYF. The DNA of the CDR3 is TGTGCCAGCAGCTTAAGCGGAGCCACAGATACGCAGTATTTT. This chain links TRBV7-3 with TRBJ2-3; no clear D. Germline V CDR1 and CDR2: SGHTA, FQGTGA. The length of the CDR3 is 14 residues. Deletions cut 1 base from V and 2 bases from J, with 7 bases between. The whole variable domain, remainder taken from reference TRBV7-3 and TRBJ2-3, is GAGVSQTPSNKVTEKGKYVELRCDPISGHTALYWYRQSLGQGPEFLIYFQGTGAADDSGLPNDRFFAVRPEGSVSTLKIQRTERGDSAVYLCASSLSGATDTQYFGPGTRLTVL.